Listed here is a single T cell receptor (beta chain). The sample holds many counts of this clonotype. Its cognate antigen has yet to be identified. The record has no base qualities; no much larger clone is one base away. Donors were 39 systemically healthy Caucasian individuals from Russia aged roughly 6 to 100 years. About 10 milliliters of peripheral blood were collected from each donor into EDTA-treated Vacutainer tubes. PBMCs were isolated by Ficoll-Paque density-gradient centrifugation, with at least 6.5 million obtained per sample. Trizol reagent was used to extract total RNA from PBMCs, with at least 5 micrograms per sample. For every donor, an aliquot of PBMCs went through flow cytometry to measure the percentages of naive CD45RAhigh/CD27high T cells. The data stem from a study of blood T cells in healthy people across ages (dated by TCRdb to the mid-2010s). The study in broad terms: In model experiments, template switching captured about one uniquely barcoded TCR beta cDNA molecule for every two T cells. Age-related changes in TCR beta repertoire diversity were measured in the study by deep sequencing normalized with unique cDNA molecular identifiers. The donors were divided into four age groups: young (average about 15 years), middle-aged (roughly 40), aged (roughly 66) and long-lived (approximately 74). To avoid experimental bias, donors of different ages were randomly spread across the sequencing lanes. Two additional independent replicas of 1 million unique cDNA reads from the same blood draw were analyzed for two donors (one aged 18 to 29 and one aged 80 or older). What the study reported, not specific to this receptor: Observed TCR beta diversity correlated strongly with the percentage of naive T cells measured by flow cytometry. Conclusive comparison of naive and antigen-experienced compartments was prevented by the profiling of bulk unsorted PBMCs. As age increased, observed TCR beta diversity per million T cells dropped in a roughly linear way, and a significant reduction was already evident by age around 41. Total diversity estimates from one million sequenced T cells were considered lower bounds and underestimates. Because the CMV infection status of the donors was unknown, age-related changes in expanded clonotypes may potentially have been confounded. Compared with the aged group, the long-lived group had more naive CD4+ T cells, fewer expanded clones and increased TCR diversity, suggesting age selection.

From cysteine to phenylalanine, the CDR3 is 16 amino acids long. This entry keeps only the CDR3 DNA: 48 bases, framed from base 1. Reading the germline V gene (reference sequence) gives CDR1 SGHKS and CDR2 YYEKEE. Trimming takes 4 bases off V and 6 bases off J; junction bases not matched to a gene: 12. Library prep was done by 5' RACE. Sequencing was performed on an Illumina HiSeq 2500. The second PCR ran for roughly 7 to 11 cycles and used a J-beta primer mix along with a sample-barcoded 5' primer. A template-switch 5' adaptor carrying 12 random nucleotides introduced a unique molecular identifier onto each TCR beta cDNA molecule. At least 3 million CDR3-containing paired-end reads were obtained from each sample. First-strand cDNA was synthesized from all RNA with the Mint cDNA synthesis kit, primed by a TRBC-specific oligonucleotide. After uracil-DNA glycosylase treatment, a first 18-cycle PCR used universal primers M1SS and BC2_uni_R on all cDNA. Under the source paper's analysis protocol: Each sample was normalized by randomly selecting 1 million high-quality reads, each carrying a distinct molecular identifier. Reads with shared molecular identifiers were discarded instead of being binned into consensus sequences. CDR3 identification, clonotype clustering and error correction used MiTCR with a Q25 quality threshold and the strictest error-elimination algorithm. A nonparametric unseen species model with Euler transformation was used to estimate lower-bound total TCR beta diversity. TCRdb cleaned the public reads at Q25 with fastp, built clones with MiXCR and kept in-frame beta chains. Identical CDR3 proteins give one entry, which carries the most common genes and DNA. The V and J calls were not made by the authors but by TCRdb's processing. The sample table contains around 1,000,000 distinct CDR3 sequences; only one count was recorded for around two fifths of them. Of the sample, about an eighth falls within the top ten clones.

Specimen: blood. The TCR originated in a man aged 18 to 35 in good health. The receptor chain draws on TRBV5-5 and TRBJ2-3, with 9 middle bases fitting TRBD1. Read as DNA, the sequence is TGTGCCAGCAGCCGATCGACCGGGACAGGGACGGATACGCAGTATTTT. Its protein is CASSRSTGTGTDTQYF.